This T cell receptor beta chain was found in a study of blood T cell repertoires in COVID-19. Study in general: PBMCs, B-cell-depleted T cells, or T cells provided the cDNA or gDNA that made up the material.

Germline V gene sequence: CDR1 SGDLS, CDR2 YYNGEE. After removal of 0 bases from V and 5 bases from J, the junction contained 9 bases not matched to a gene. The CDR3 runs 17 residues. Study processing details: Reference gene primers were amplified, and this amplification served to estimate nucleated cell counts. The assay was immunoSEQ multiplex PCR, and TCRdb's table has in-frame clones only and misses some. V and J calls and clone size are given by that table; D and trimming were obtained from the DNA. The sample lists around 110,000 clones; approximately 87% were seen once. The chain employs TRBV9 and TRBJ2-3; 10 bases line up with TRBD2. This receptor was obtained from a man under 40 with acute or convalescent COVID-19. The sample taken for sequencing was peripheral blood. The CDR3 reads CASSVGGLAGVGDTQYF. DNA for the CDR3: TGTGCCAGCAGCGTAGGGGGGCTAGCGGGAGTGGGAGATACGCAGTATTTT.